The 11 T cell receptor beta chains given below trace back to one sample, sequenced in a study of blood T cell repertoires in COVID-19. Some clones are missing from TCRdb's copy, which holds only in-frame ones; the method was immunoSEQ multiplex PCR. The table includes about 250,000 clones, around 86% detected once. The sequenced sample was PBMCs or T cells enriched from blood (not recorded which). The receptors derive from a man between 18 and 35 years old who had recovered from COVID-19.

The count of this clone is one. The chain joins TRBV6-5 to TRBJ1-5; no clear D gene. Per germline, CDR1 MNHEY and CDR2 SVGAGI. The CDR3 is 13 residues long. V gave up 7 bases and J gave up 7 bases, with 14 bases separating them. The CDR3, as DNA: TGTGCCAGCAATCCCCGCATCAGGCAGCCCCAGCATTTT. Residues: CASNPRIRQPQHF.

This clone appeared a few times. This chain links TRBV11-2 with TRBJ1-2; D ambiguous. V lost 0 bases and J 1 base, leaving 3 bases between the germline ends. The CDR3 loop spans 13 amino acids. Germline V gene lookup returns CDR1 SGHAT and CDR2 FQNNGV. CDR3 loop: CASSLDSNYGYTF. The CDR3 nucleotides read TGTGCCAGCAGCTTAGACAGTAACTATGGCTACACCTTC.

This clone came up a few times. The chain uses TRBV4-1 and TRBJ1-5; unclear D gene. CDR1 is MGHRA and CDR2 is YSYEKL in the germline V gene. CDR3 length: 13 amino acids. V lost 0 bases and J 6 bases, leaving 6 bases between the germline ends. CDR3 DNA: TGCGCCAGCAGCCAAGATTACAGTCAGCCCCAGCATTTT. Residues: CASSQDYSQPQHF.

V is TRBV6-5 and J is TRBJ1-1, with TRBD1 as a possible D gene (6 bases). The germline V gene encodes CDR1 MNHEY and CDR2 SVGAGI. Trimming took off 6 bases at V and 6 bases at J, with 17 bases between the two ends. CDR3 length: 14 residues. Written as DNA, the CDR3 is TGTGCCAGCAGCAAGAATACAGGGCCCCCTGAAGCTTTCTTT. Its protein product is CASSKNTGPPEAFF.

The DNA of the CDR3 is TGTGCCAGCAGTTCTGGCCAACTTGGGCCAGATACGCAGTATTTT. Translation gives CASSSGQLGPDTQYF. V is TRBV28 and J is TRBJ2-3; D is ambiguous. The CDR3 runs to 15 residues. Germline loops: CDR1 MDHEN, CDR2 SYDVKM. V was clipped by 4 bases and J by 4 bases, with 15 bases between them.

The chain employs TRBV19 and TRBJ1-5, with 7 bases fitting TRBD1. Germline trimming cut 4 bases from V and 6 bases from J; bases unmatched to any gene: 6. The germline V gene has CDR1 LNHDA and CDR2 SQIVND (reference sequence). This CDR3 is 14 amino acids long. CDR3 loop: CASSKTGISQPQHF. Here the CDR3 DNA reads TGTGCCAGTAGTAAGACAGGGATCTCTCAGCCCCAGCATTTT.

The chain joins TRBV15 to TRBJ2-1; 16 bases align to TRBD2. Germline lookup yields CDR1 LNHNV and CDR2 YYDKDF (reference sequence). The CDR3 runs to 20 residues. Trimming took 0 bases from V and 2 from J; bases not matched to a gene: 7. As DNA, the CDR3 is TGTGCCACCAGCAGAGAGTGGGGACTAGCGGGAGGGGGCCCCTACAATGAGCAGTTCTTC. Amino acids: CATSREWGLAGGGPYNEQFF.

This clone turned up a few times. V is TRBV18 and J is TRBJ1-2; D remains unclear. Trimming cost V 1 base and J 7 bases, with 10 bases left between them. CDR1 is KGHSH, CDR2 LQKENI, per germline. The CDR3 has 13 residues. CDR3 DNA sequence: TGTGCCAGCTCACCACTCGGAGGGTCTGGCTACACCTTC. Translated, it gives CASSPLGGSGYTF.

The chain recombines TRBV2 with TRBJ2-3; 16 nucleotides match TRBD2. The CDR3 has 18 amino acids. Per germline, CDR1 SNHLY and CDR2 FYNNEI. Trimming cost V 5 bases and J 6 bases; bases outside gene matches: 11. The CDR3 sequence is CASSSPGTSGRGTDTQYF. The DNA for the CDR3 is TGTGCCAGCAGTTCTCCTGGGACTAGCGGGAGGGGTACCGATACGCAGTATTTT.

The genes are TRBV19 and TRBJ1-6, with D perhaps matching TRBD1 (6 bases). V was cut by 3 bases and J by 6 bases, with 18 bases left in between. The CDR3 consists of 17 residues. Germline values: CDR1 LNHDA, CDR2 SQIVND (reference sequence). The CDR3 sequence is CASSIPPREGGNSPLHF. For the CDR3, the DNA is TGTGCCAGTAGTATCCCGCCCCGGGAAGGGGGTAATTCACCCCTCCACTTT.

CDR3: CASSLEGARNTIYF. The CDR3 DNA follows: TGTGCCAGCAGCTTAGAGGGGGCGAGAAACACCATATATTTT. The V and J genes are TRBV7-9 and TRBJ1-3; 7 bases fit TRBD1. The CDR3 has 14 amino acids. V trimming: 1 base; J trimming: 5 bases; junction bases outside the gene matches: 2. Germline values: CDR1 SEHNR, CDR2 FQNEAQ (reference sequence).